The 28 T cell receptor beta chains below come from one sample, sequenced in a study of beta chain features in type 1 diabetes. Study findings and constraints: Researchers report that Type 1 diabetes patients had moderately but significantly shorter TCRB CDR3s across all four CD4+ subsets.

Their antigens remain unidentified. Sequencing targeted expressed TCRB transcripts, as all isolated RNA had been reverse transcribed. Here immunoSEQ multiplex PCR was the method, and the copy in TCRdb shows in-frame clones only, minus some. The sample records around 360,000 clones, around 13% being singletons. The sample taken for sequencing was naive CD4+ T cells from blood. The source is a woman younger than 30 with type 1 diabetes.

This rearrangement joins TRBV6-1 to TRBJ2-7, with TRBD2 identical over 9 bases. CDR3 size: 15 residues. Germline-derived CDR1 and CDR2 are MNHNS and SASEGT. The trim removed 6 bases at V and 1 base at J, leaving 7 bases unmatched. The CDR3 protein is CASRAAGGHSYEQYF. CDR3 DNA sequence: TGTGCCAGCAGAGCAGCGGGAGGTCATTCCTACGAGCAGTACTTC.

This chain's CDR3 is CASGAGGDTQYF. For the CDR3, the DNA is TGTGCCAGCGGCGCGGGAGGAGATACGCAGTATTTT. This rearrangement joins TRBV9 to TRBJ2-3; 8 bases align to TRBD2. The CDR3 length is 12 residues. The trim removed 7 bases at V and 5 bases at J, leaving 3 bases unmatched. Germline assignment: CDR1 SGDLS and CDR2 YYNGEE.

This clone was detected a few times. The V gene is TRBV5-1, the J gene TRBJ2-7; 9 nucleotides align to TRBD2. V was pared by 0 bases and J by 7 bases, with 8 bases of the junction left unmatched. Germline V gene data show CDR1 as SGHRS and CDR2 as YFSETQ. The CDR3 is 15 amino acids. The CDR3 is CASSLGLAGKSEQYF. In nucleotides, the CDR3 is TGCGCCAGCAGCTTGGGGCTAGCGGGAAAGTCAGAGCAGTACTTC.

This clone was seen a few times. The chain employs TRBV5-4 and TRBJ2-2, with 15 bases identical to TRBD2. V trimming: 4 bases; J trimming: 5 bases; junction bases outside the gene matches: 6. Per germline, CDR1 SGHNT and CDR2 YYREEE (reference sequence). The CDR3 covers 17 residues. The CDR3 nucleotides read TGTGCCAGCAGCACGGGACTAGCGGGAGGTTCGACCGGGGAGCTGTTTTTT. Amino acid sequence: CASSTGLAGGSTGELFF.

This clone was detected only a few times. The chain has TRBV10-3 and TRBJ2-5, with 8 bases identical to TRBD2. The germline V gene has CDR1 ENHRY and CDR2 SYGVKD. The J segment lost 1 base and the V segment lost 9 bases, leaving 10 bases of the junction unmatched. The CDR3 totals 15 residues. CDR3 sequence (DNA): TGTGCCATAGGGAGCGGGGGCACGTCCCAAGAGACCCAGTACTTC. Amino acid sequence: CAIGSGGTSQETQYF.

This chain uses TRBV2 with TRBJ2-3; D is unresolved. CDR1 is SNHLY and CDR2 is FYNNEI in the germline V gene. The CDR3 is made up of 11 amino acids. V lost 4 bases and J 14 bases, leaving 13 bases between the germline ends. CDR3 protein: CASSVKESAYF. The CDR3 DNA is TGTGCCAGCAGTGTGAAGGAGTCAGCGTATTTT.

This sequence joins TRBV29-1 and TRBJ1-1; perhaps TRBD1 as D (5 bases). The CDR3 loop spans 19 amino acids. V was pared by 6 bases and J by 1 base, with 30 bases between. CDR1 is SQVTM, CDR2 ANQGSEA, per germline. CDR3 coding DNA: TGCAGCGTCCTACAGGTAGAAGGCAAGATCGATTTTTCGAACACTGAAGCTTTCTTT. The encoded protein is CSVLQVEGKIDFSNTEAFF.

This clone was seen more than once but under ten times. This chain's CDR3 is CSAPDSNEQYF. CDR3 DNA: TGCAGTGCCCCAGACAGCAACGAGCAGTACTTC. The V gene is TRBV20-1, the J gene TRBJ2-7; a possible D gene is TRBD1 (5 bases). Germline CDR1 and CDR2: DFQATT and SNEGSKA (reference sequence). The V end was cut by 6 bases, the J end by 5 bases, with 11 bases between. This CDR3 comprises 11 residues.

This clone showed up just a few times. The CDR3 coding sequence is TGTGCCAGCACCCAGGGAGAGACCCAGTACTTC. Amino acids: CASTQGETQYF. V and J are TRBV25-1 and TRBJ2-5; a weak D match, TRBD1 (5 bases). The CDR3 is 11 residues long. Trimming shortened V by 7 bases and J by 4 bases, and 7 bases separated the two germline ends. The germline V gene has CDR1 MGHDK and CDR2 SYGVNS. The variable domain in full, with the rest retrieved from reference TRBV25-1 and TRBJ2-5, is EADIYQTPRYLVIGTGKKITLECSQTMGHDKMYWYQQDPGMELHLIHYSYGVNSTEKGDLSSESTVSRIRTEHFPLTLESARPSHTSQYLCASTQGETQYFGPGTRLLVL.

This clone was seen a handful of times. The V gene is TRBV9, the J gene TRBJ2-3, with 7 bases identical to TRBD2. This CDR3 has 15 residues. Germline CDR1 reads SGDLS; CDR2 reads YYNGEE. Unmatched junction bases numbered 8, after V lost 4 bases and J lost 3 bases. The CDR3 sequence is CASSTRTSLTDTQYF. CDR3 nucleotide sequence: TGTGCCAGCAGCACAAGGACTAGTTTAACAGATACGCAGTATTTT.

This clone has only a few counts. The chain recombines TRBV7-2 with TRBJ2-1; D may be TRBD2 (5 bases). The ends were cut back, 1 base at V and 1 base at J, with 14 bases in the middle. Germline V CDR1 and CDR2: SGHTA, FQGNSA. This CDR3 has 17 amino acids. CDR3 bases: TGTGCCAGCAGCTTAGGGTTTGCTAGCCGGTCCTACAATGAGCAGTTCTTC. Its protein product is CASSLGFASRSYNEQFF.

The CDR3 reads CASSPLQGSDTQYF. CDR3 DNA: TGTGCCAGCAGCCCCTTACAGGGGTCAGATACGCAGTATTTT. The V call is TRBV9, the J call TRBJ2-3, with 7 bases matching TRBD1. In germline, CDR1 is SGDLS, CDR2 YYNGEE. After removal of 4 bases from V and 4 bases from J, the junction contained 6 bases not matched to a gene. The CDR3 has 14 amino acids.

This clone was seen only a few times. V usage is TRBV27 and J usage is TRBJ2-7, with 7 bases that match TRBD1. The CDR3 consists of 15 residues. J gave up 3 bases and V 4 bases, and 9 bases lay outside the gene matches. Germline V gene data show CDR1 as MNHEY and CDR2 as SMNVEV (reference sequence). The CDR3 spells CASSSISGQIYEQYF. DNA of the CDR3: TGTGCCAGCAGTTCGATTTCGGGACAGATCTACGAGCAGTACTTC.

This clone was counted between two and nine times. J is TRBJ1-4 and V is TRBV29-1; 8 bases line up with TRBD1. J was trimmed by 8 bases and V by 6 bases; bases with no gene match: 11. Germline lookup yields CDR1 SQVTM and CDR2 ANQGSEA. This CDR3 comprises 14 residues. The CDR3 nucleotides read TGCAGCGTAGCACGACAGGGGAAAGGAGAAAAACTGTTTTTT. Amino acids: CSVARQGKGEKLFF.

This clone was seen a single time. The chain links TRBV7-2 to TRBJ2-5, with a tentative D call TRBD1 (6 bases). Germline assignment: CDR1 SGHTA and CDR2 FQGNSA. The CDR3 covers 12 residues. V was pared by 8 bases and J by 5 bases, with 12 bases between. The DNA for the CDR3 is TGTGCCAGCGGGGGCCCCGAGGAGACCCAGTACTTC. Protein product: CASGGPEETQYF.

This sequence joins TRBV28 and TRBJ2-7, with 7 bases fitting TRBD2. J lost 0 bases, V lost 1 base, and 3 bases had no gene match. From germline, CDR1 is MDHEN and CDR2 SYDVKM. The CDR3 loop spans 15 amino acids. This chain's CDR3 is CASSLSAGSSYEQYF. The CDR3 region has the DNA TGTGCCAGCAGTTTATCAGCGGGGAGCTCCTACGAGCAGTACTTC.

The chain employs TRBV7-2 and TRBJ2-5; 8 positions match TRBD2. V trimming: 0 bases; J trimming: 2 bases; junction bases outside the gene matches: 5. The germline V gene has CDR1 SGHTA and CDR2 FQGNSA. The CDR3 runs to 16 residues. The CDR3 sequence is CASSLAASGQQETQYF. The CDR3 coding sequence is TGTGCCAGCAGCTTAGCGGCTAGCGGGCAGCAAGAGACCCAGTACTTC.

The chain recombines TRBV14 with TRBJ2-1, with 8 bases lining up with TRBD2. Trimming removed 4 bases from V and 5 bases from J; junction bases left unmatched: 10. This CDR3 comprises 16 residues. Germline-derived CDR1 and CDR2 are SGHDN and FVKESK. CDR3 sequence reads: CASSRSSRGGNNEQFF. In DNA, the CDR3 is TGTGCCAGCAGCCGCTCAAGCCGCGGGGGGAACAATGAGCAGTTCTTC.

V gene TRBV5-1 combines with J gene TRBJ2-7; tentative D call: TRBD2 (6 bases). Trimming removed 9 bases from V and 1 base from J, with 17 bases in between. The CDR3 has 14 amino acids. Germline V gene data show CDR1 as SGHRS and CDR2 as YFSETQ. In DNA, the CDR3 is TGCGCCACCCGGTCGGGGAGCGGGTCCTACGAGCAGTACTTC. Translated, it gives CATRSGSGSYEQYF.

This clone was seen only a few times. CDR3 amino acids: CAIMSDFNSPLHF. DNA for the CDR3: TGTGCCATCATGAGCGATTTCAATTCACCCCTCCACTTT. The chain employs TRBV10-3 and TRBJ1-6; D call uncertain. Germline lookup yields CDR1 ENHRY and CDR2 SYGVKD. CDR3 length: 13 residues. The germline V and J ends were trimmed by 7 bases and 7 bases, with 11 bases remaining between them.

This clone was counted a few times. The rearrangement joins TRBV27 to TRBJ2-1, with unresolved D. V shed 5 bases and J shed 6 bases, with 5 bases lying between them. The length of the CDR3 is 11 residues. CDR1 and CDR2 from the germline V gene are MNHEY and SMNVEV (reference sequence). CDR3 bases: TGTGCCAGCAGTGTCTTCAATGAGCAGTTCTTC. This sequence encodes CASSVFNEQFF.

This clone was counted only a few times. V and J are TRBV5-4 and TRBJ2-1; D is undetermined. This CDR3 contains 15 residues. Trimming removed 2 bases at V and 0 bases at J, with 9 bases between. The germline CDR1 and CDR2 sequences are SGHNT and YYREEE (reference sequence). The CDR3 loop reads CASSFGQSSYNEQFF. The CDR3 region has the DNA TGTGCCAGCAGCTTTGGGCAGAGCTCCTACAATGAGCAGTTCTTC.

This clone was seen a few times. CDR3 protein: CSVSTGPYEQYF. Here the CDR3 DNA reads TGCAGCGTATCGACTGGCCCCTACGAGCAGTACTTC. J is TRBJ2-7 and V is TRBV29-1; unclear D gene. V was clipped by 6 bases and J by 2 bases, with 11 bases between them. The germline CDR1 and CDR2 sequences are SQVTM and ANQGSEA. CDR3 size: 12 residues.

There are a few counts of this clone. The V and J genes are TRBV7-2 and TRBJ2-3, with D possibly being TRBD1 (5 bases). With 1 base removed from V and 1 base from J, the gap between germline ends came to 9 bases. There are 15 residues in the CDR3. Per the germline V gene, CDR1 is SGHTA and CDR2 is FQGNSA. The CDR3 protein is CASSLDPGRTDTQYF. The CDR3 coding sequence is TGTGCCAGCAGCTTAGATCCAGGGCGCACAGATACGCAGTATTTT.

A few counts support this clone. The chain uses TRBV29-1 and TRBJ2-7, with 8 positions matching TRBD1. CDR3 size: 14 residues. The V gene end was trimmed by 6 bases and the J gene end by 0 bases; junction bases not matched to a gene: 7. Germline assignment: CDR1 SQVTM and CDR2 ANQGSEA. The CDR3, as DNA: TGCAGCGTCTCACCGGGACAGGACTCCTACGAGCAGTACTTC. Translated, it gives CSVSPGQDSYEQYF.

This clone was seen a few times. The sample carries other DNA sequences with the same CDR3. The chain recombines TRBV29-1 with TRBJ1-1; D gene uncertain. CDR1 is SQVTM and CDR2 is ANQGSEA in the germline V gene. Trimming took off 3 bases at V and 1 base at J, with 9 bases between the two ends. The CDR3 covers 13 residues. This CDR3 is CSVEGQPNTEAFF. CDR3 DNA sequence: TGCAGCGTTGAGGGCCAGCCGAACACTGAAGCTTTCTTT.

The V and J genes are TRBV7-9 and TRBJ2-5; 16 positions agree with TRBD2. Germline CDR1 reads SEHNR; CDR2 reads FQNEAQ (reference sequence). This CDR3 spans 18 amino acids. V shed 0 bases, J shed 1 base, and the junction held 2 bases outside the gene matches. The CDR3, as DNA: TGTGCCAGCAGCTTAGCGGGACTAGCGGGAGGGACCCAAGAGACCCAGTACTTC. The encoded protein is CASSLAGLAGGTQETQYF.

This clone has only a few counts. CDR3: CASSPPTPADYGYTF. In nucleotides, the CDR3 is TGTGCCAGCAGCCCCCCTACCCCCGCCGACTATGGCTACACCTTC. The rearrangement links TRBV7-9 to TRBJ1-2; D gene unclear. This CDR3 contains 15 residues. The V end lost 5 bases, the J end lost 3 bases, and 16 bases lay between the germline ends. CDR1 and CDR2 from the germline V gene are SEHNR and FQNEAQ (reference sequence).